Following are 23 T cell receptor beta chains from one sample sequenced in a study of blood T cell repertoires in COVID-19. Sequencing used immunoSEQ multiplex PCR; TCRdb keeps in-frame clones, though not all of them. The sample records around 7,000 clones, 75% to 90% being singletons. Material: peripheral blood. The receptor source for this set is a human donor with active COVID-19. The donor label of this sample is uncertain.

The chain recombines TRBV5-1 with TRBJ2-2; 8 bases map to TRBD2. With 4 bases clipped from V and 1 base from J, the junction kept 9 bases outside the gene matches. CDR1 is SGHRS and CDR2 is YFSETQ in the germline V gene. The CDR3 is made up of 17 amino acids. CDR3 DNA: TGCGCCAGCAGCCCGGGAGGGTCTAGCGGGAACACCGGGGAGCTGTTTTTT. This encodes CASSPGGSSGNTGELFF.

In DNA, the CDR3 is TGTGCCAGCAGCCAAGATCGGACAGGGGGGTACTATGGCTACACCTTC. This encodes CASSQDRTGGYYGYTF. The chain joins TRBV3-1 (or the pseudogene TRBV3-2) to TRBJ1-2; the match to TRBD1 covers 10 bases. Germline values: CDR1 LGHDT, CDR2 YNNKEL (reference sequence). Trimming removed 0 bases from V and 3 bases from J; junction bases left unmatched: 4. The CDR3 is made up of 16 amino acids.

The V gene is TRBV6-5, the J gene TRBJ2-1, with 7 bases fitting TRBD1. CDR1 is MNHEY and CDR2 is SVGAGI in the germline V gene. The trim removed 5 bases at V and 7 bases at J, leaving 5 bases unmatched. There are 13 residues in the CDR3. CDR3 in amino acids: CASSKPQGNEQFF. In nucleotides, the CDR3 is TGTGCCAGCAGTAAGCCACAGGGGAATGAGCAGTTCTTC.

J is TRBJ2-3 and V is TRBV11-3; TRBD2 aligns across 11 bases. The junction had 5 bases not matched to a gene; V was cut back by 5 bases and J by 4 bases. This CDR3 has 15 amino acids. Germline-derived CDR1 and CDR2 are SGHNT and YENEEA. The CDR3 loop is CASSASGGFADTQYF. In nucleotides, the CDR3 is TGTGCCAGCAGCGCTAGCGGGGGGTTCGCAGATACGCAGTATTTT.

The gene calls are TRBV5-6 and TRBJ2-3; tentatively, D is TRBD2 (5 bases). The CDR3 is 13 residues long. The germline V and J ends were trimmed by 4 bases and 11 bases, with 17 bases remaining between them. CDR1 is SGHDT and CDR2 is YYEEEE in the germline V gene. The CDR3 loop is CASSPGIQVGQYF. In nucleotides, the CDR3 is TGTGCCAGCAGCCCCGGGATTCAGGTCGGGCAGTATTTT.

The chain recombines TRBV3-1 (or the pseudogene TRBV3-2) with TRBJ2-5; TRBD1 aligns across 10 bases. Germline V gene lookup returns CDR1 LGHDT and CDR2 YNNKEL (reference sequence). The CDR3 runs 16 residues. The V segment lost 4 bases and the J segment 1 base; nucleotides outside the gene matches: 6. The CDR3 region is CASSRRTGGAQETQYF. The CDR3 DNA sequence: TGTGCCAGCAGCCGGAGGACAGGGGGAGCCCAAGAGACCCAGTACTTC.

The chain employs TRBV28 and TRBJ2-7; TRBD1 matches 7 bases. Germline V gives CDR1 MDHEN, CDR2 SYDVKM. The CDR3 totals 14 residues. J was trimmed by 2 bases and V by 6 bases; bases with no gene match: 7. The CDR3 sequence: CASRTTGTPYEQYF. As DNA, the CDR3 is TGTGCCAGCAGGACGACAGGGACCCCCTACGAGCAGTACTTC. Using reference TRBV28 and TRBJ2-7 for the parts outside the CDR3, the full variable domain is DVKVTQSSRYLVKRTGEKVFLECVQDMDHENMFWYRQDPGLGLRLIYFSYDVKMKEKGDIPEGYSVSREKKERFSLILESASTNQTSMYLCASRTTGTPYEQYFGPGTRLTVT.

V usage is TRBV19 and J usage is TRBJ2-3, with D tentatively TRBD1 (5 bases). Germline V gene lookup returns CDR1 LNHDA and CDR2 SQIVND (reference sequence). The CDR3 loop spans 16 amino acids. Trimming took off 3 bases at V and 0 bases at J, with 13 bases between the two ends. CDR3: CASSMAGAKSTDTQYF. Written as DNA, the CDR3 is TGTGCCAGTAGTATGGCTGGGGCGAAGAGCACAGATACGCAGTATTTT.

This clone was recorded a few times. This chain links TRBV4-3 with TRBJ2-1; perhaps TRBD1 as D (6 bases). CDR1 and CDR2 (germline): LGHNA, YSLEER. The germline V and J ends were trimmed by 4 bases and 8 bases, with 12 bases remaining between them. This CDR3 spans 13 amino acids. This chain's CDR3 is CASSRRTADEQFF. DNA of the CDR3: TGCGCCAGCAGCCGCCGGACAGCGGATGAGCAGTTCTTC.

The chain uses TRBV28 and TRBJ2-1; 8 positions match TRBD2. Germline V gene lookup returns CDR1 MDHEN and CDR2 SYDVKM. Unmatched junction bases numbered 15, after V lost 7 bases and J lost 7 bases. The CDR3 length is 16 residues. The CDR3 region is CASTPTGAGARNEQFF. The CDR3 coding sequence is TGTGCCAGCACCCCTACTGGAGCGGGAGCTAGGAATGAGCAGTTCTTC. The complete variable domain, with remaining parts taken from reference TRBV28 and TRBJ2-1, reads DVKVTQSSRYLVKRTGEKVFLECVQDMDHENMFWYRQDPGLGLRLIYFSYDVKMKEKGDIPEGYSVSREKKERFSLILESASTNQTSMYLCASTPTGAGARNEQFFGPGTRLTVL.

The rearrangement links TRBV6-6 to TRBJ2-1; no firm D call. Germline CDR1 MNHNY, CDR2 SVGAGI (reference sequence). The CDR3 has 13 residues. Trimming removed 6 bases at V and 0 bases at J, with 6 bases between. The CDR3 loop reads CASRASSYNEQFF. The CDR3 DNA is TGTGCCAGCAGAGCGAGCTCCTACAATGAGCAGTTCTTC.

V usage is TRBV4-1 and J usage is TRBJ1-4; TRBD1 might be the D (5 bases). This CDR3 has 15 amino acids. Germline V gives CDR1 MGHRA, CDR2 YSYEKL. Trimming removed 0 bases from V and 13 bases from J, with 18 bases in between. The CDR3 DNA reads as TGCGCCAGCAGCCAAGATCGCGGGGGTGGGGGTAGACTGTTTTTT. It codes for CASSQDRGGGGRLFF.

The rearrangement joins TRBV2 to TRBJ2-1, with 9 bases lining up with TRBD2. The CDR3 covers 19 residues. Germline-derived CDR1 and CDR2 are SNHLY and FYNNEI. V trimming: 5 bases; J trimming: 0 bases; junction bases outside the gene matches: 14. The CDR3 nucleotides are TGTGCCAGCAGTCACATTGGGCGGGAGGGCCCCTTCTCCTACAATGAGCAGTTCTTC. Its translation is CASSHIGREGPFSYNEQFF.

The rearrangement uses TRBV5-4 and TRBJ1-1; a weak D match, TRBD1 (5 bases). The CDR3 runs to 17 residues. With 0 bases removed from V and 8 bases from J, the gap between germline ends came to 23 bases. Germline lookup yields CDR1 SGHNT and CDR2 YYREEE (reference sequence). CDR3 region: CASSLAGSRGGSSEAFF. CDR3 in DNA: TGTGCCAGCAGCTTGGCGGGTTCTCGCGGGGGGTCCTCAGAAGCTTTCTTT.

The V call is TRBV7-9, the J call TRBJ1-1, with D maybe TRBD1 (6 bases). Trimming pared 1 base from V and 10 bases from J, leaving 13 bases between. This CDR3 comprises 13 residues. Germline V gives CDR1 SEHNR, CDR2 FQNEAQ (reference sequence). In DNA, the CDR3 is TGTGCCAGCAGCTTAGTCGCAGGGGTAGCAGCTTTCTTT. It specifies CASSLVAGVAAFF.

The CDR3 protein is CASSFRSTEAFF. CDR3 in DNA: TGTGCCAGCAGCTTCCGGTCCACTGAAGCTTTCTTT. The chain links TRBV13 to TRBJ1-1; no reliable D call. Trimming left V 3 bases short and J 4 bases short, with 6 bases between. Germline V gives CDR1 PRHDT, CDR2 FYEKMQ (reference sequence). This CDR3 contains 12 residues.

The genes are TRBV7-2 and TRBJ1-5; 8 nucleotides agree with TRBD1. The V and J ends lost 0 bases and 1 base, in that order; junction bases with no gene match: 2. The CDR3 has 16 amino acids. Germline V gene lookup returns CDR1 SGHTA and CDR2 FQGNSA. The CDR3 reads CASSLADRASNQPQHF. The CDR3, as DNA: TGTGCCAGCAGCTTAGCGGACAGGGCGAGCAATCAGCCCCAGCATTTT.

The V call is TRBV6-5, the J call TRBJ2-7; 10 bases line up with TRBD1. This CDR3 contains 16 residues. Germline CDR1 is MNHEY and CDR2 is SVGAGI. Unmatched junction bases numbered 7, after V lost 4 bases and J lost 1 base. The CDR3 nucleotides are TGTGCCAGCAGTTCCCAGACAGGGGGCGGATCCTACGAGCAGTACTTC. Translating it yields CASSSQTGGGSYEQYF.

This clone has more than one count but fewer than ten. The J gene is TRBJ1-3, the V gene TRBV6-6, with D maybe TRBD1 (6 bases). The CDR3 consists of 14 residues. Germline V lookup: CDR1 MNHNY, CDR2 SVGAGI (reference sequence). Between the trimmed V and J ends, which lost 5 bases and 2 bases, there was a span of 10 bases. This CDR3 is CASSQGFAGNTIYF. DNA for the CDR3: TGTGCCAGCAGTCAGGGGTTTGCTGGAAACACCATATATTTT.

This clone was seen a few times. This chain connects TRBV5-1 to TRBJ2-7; possibly TRBD2 for D (6 bases). The CDR3 is 14 amino acids. Trimming took off 2 bases at V and 2 bases at J, with 11 bases between the two ends. CDR1 is SGHRS and CDR2 is YFSETQ in the germline V gene. In nucleotides, the CDR3 is TGCGCCAGCAGCTTCCGGGAGCCAACCTACGAGCAGTACTTC. Protein product: CASSFREPTYEQYF.

The chain uses TRBV19 and TRBJ2-7, with D perhaps TRBD2 (6 bases). The V gene lost 1 base and the J gene lost 1 base, with 17 bases spanning the gap. CDR3 length: 17 residues. Germline V gene lookup returns CDR1 LNHDA and CDR2 SQIVND (reference sequence). The CDR3 sequence: CASSIGRGGPRSYEQYF. In nucleotides, the CDR3 is TGTGCCAGTAGTATAGGAAGGGGAGGCCCACGATCCTACGAGCAGTACTTC. The full variable domain, in which reference TRBV19 and TRBJ2-7 provide the parts outside the CDR3, is DGGITQSPKYLFRKEGQNVTLSCEQNLNHDAMYWYRQDPGQGLRLIYYSQIVNDFQKGDIAEGYSVSREKKESFPLTVTSAQKNPTAFYLCASSIGRGGPRSYEQYFGPGTRLTVT.

The genes are TRBV24-1 and TRBJ2-3, with a possible D match to TRBD2 (6 bases). CDR3 length equals 12 residues. V shed 8 bases and J shed 2 bases, with 7 bases lying between them. Germline values: CDR1 KGHDR, CDR2 SFDVKD. For the CDR3, the DNA is TGTGCCACCACGGGAGACACAGATACGCAGTATTTT. Protein sequence: CATTGDTDTQYF.

The chain recombines TRBV5-1 with TRBJ2-1, with TRBD2 matching over 9 bases. CDR3 length equals 18 residues. Looked up from germline, CDR1 is SGHRS and CDR2 is YFSETQ. The V segment lost 2 bases and the J segment 0 bases; nucleotides outside the gene matches: 9. CDR3 coding DNA: TGCGCCAGCAGCTTTAGGACTAGCGATATCAGCTCCTACAATGAGCAGTTCTTC. It encodes CASSFRTSDISSYNEQFF. The variable domain in full, completed from reference TRBV5-1 and TRBJ2-1, reads KAGVTQTPRYLIKTRGQQVTLSCSPISGHRSVSWYQQTPGQGLQFLFEYFSETQRNKGNFPGRFSGRQFSNSRSEMNVSTLELGDSALYLCASSFRTSDISSYNEQFFGPGTRLTVL.